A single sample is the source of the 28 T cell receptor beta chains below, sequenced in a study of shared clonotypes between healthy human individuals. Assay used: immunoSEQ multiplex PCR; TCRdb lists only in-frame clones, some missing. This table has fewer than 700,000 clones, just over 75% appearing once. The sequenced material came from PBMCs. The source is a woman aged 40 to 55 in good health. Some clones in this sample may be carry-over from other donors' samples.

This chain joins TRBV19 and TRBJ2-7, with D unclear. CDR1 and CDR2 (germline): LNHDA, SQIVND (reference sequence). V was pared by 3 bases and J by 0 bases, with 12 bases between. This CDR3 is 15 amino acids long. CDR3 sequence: CASSISAVSSYEQYF. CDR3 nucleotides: TGTGCCAGTAGTATCTCGGCCGTCTCCTCCTACGAGCAGTACTTC.

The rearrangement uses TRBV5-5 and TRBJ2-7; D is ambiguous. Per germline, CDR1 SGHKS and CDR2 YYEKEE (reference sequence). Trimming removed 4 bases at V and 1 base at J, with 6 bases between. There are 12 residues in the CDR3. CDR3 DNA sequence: TGTGCCAGCAGCCGAACGTCCTACGAGCAGTACTTC. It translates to CASSRTSYEQYF.

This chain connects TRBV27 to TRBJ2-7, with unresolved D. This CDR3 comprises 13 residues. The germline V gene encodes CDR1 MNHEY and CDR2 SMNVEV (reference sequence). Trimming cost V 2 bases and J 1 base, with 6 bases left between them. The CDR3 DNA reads TGTGCCAGCAGTTTAAGGGATTCCTACGAGCAGTACTTC. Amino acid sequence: CASSLRDSYEQYF.

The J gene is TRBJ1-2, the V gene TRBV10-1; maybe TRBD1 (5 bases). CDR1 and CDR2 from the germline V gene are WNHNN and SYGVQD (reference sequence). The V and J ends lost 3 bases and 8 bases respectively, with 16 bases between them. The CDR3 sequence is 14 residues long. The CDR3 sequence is CASSDQGNPMGYTF. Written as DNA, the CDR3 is TGCGCCAGCAGTGACCAGGGTAATCCGATGGGCTACACCTTC.

CDR3 loop: CASSPTGRRAAEKLFF. The CDR3 nucleotides are TGTGCCAGCAGCCCCACCGGAAGGAGGGCTGCTGAAAAACTGTTTTTT. The J gene is TRBJ1-4, the V gene TRBV7-9, with D unclear. This CDR3 has 16 residues. V was trimmed by 5 bases and J by 7 bases, leaving 20 bases between them. Germline V CDR1 and CDR2: SEHNR, FQNEAQ (reference sequence).

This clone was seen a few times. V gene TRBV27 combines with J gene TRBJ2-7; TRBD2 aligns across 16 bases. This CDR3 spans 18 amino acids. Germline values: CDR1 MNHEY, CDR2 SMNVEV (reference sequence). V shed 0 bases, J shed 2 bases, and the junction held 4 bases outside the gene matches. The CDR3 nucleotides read TGTGCCAGCAGTTTATCCAGAGGGACTAGCGGGAGGGCCTACGAGCAGTACTTC. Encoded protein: CASSLSRGTSGRAYEQYF.

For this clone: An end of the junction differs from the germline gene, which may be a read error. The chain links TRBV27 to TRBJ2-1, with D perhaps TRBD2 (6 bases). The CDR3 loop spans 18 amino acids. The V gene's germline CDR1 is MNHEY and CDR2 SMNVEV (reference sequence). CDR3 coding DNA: TGTGCCAGCAGTATCCAATCCCCTCTAGCGCCCTACTACAGTGAGCAGTTCTTC. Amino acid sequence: CASSIQSPLAPYYSEQFF.

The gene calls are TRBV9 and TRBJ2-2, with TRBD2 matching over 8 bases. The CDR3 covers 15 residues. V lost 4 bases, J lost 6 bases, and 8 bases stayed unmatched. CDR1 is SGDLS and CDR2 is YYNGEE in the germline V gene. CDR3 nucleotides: TGTGCCAGCAGCCCCCGGGTAGCGGGACCCGGGGAGCTGTTTTTT. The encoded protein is CASSPRVAGPGELFF.

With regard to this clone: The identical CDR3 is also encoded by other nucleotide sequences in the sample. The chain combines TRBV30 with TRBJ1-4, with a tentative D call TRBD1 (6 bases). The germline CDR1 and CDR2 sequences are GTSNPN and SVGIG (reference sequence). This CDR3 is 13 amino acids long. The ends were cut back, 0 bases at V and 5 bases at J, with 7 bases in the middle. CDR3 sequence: CAWSVGGNEKLFF. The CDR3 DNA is TGTGCCTGGAGTGTAGGGGGAAATGAAAAACTGTTTTTT.

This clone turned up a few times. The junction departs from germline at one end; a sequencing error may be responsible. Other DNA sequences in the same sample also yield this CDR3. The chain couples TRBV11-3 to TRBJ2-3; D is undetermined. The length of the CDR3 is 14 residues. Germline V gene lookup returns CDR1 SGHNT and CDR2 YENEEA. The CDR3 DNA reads TGTGCCAGCAGTTTAGGGCGGAGCACAGATACGCAGTATTTT. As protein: CASSLGRSTDTQYF.

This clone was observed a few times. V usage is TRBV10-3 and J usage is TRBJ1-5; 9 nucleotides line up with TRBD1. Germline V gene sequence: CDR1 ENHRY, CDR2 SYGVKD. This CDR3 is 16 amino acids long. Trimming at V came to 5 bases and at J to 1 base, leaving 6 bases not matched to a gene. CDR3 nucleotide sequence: TGTGCCATCAGTACCGGGACAGGGACCAGCAATCAGCCCCAGCATTTT. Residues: CAISTGTGTSNQPQHF.

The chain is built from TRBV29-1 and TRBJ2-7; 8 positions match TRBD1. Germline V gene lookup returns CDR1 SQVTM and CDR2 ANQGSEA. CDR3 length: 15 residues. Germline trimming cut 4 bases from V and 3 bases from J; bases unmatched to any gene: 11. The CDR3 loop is CSVARDRWILYEQYF. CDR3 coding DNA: TGCAGCGTTGCCCGGGACAGGTGGATTCTCTACGAGCAGTACTTC.

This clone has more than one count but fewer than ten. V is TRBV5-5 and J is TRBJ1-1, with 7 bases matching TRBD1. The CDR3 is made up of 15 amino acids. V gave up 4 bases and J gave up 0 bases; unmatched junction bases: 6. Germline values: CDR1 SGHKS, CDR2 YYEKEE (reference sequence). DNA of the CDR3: TGTGCCAGCAGCCCTTTGACAGGGATGAACACTGAAGCTTTCTTT. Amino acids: CASSPLTGMNTEAFF.

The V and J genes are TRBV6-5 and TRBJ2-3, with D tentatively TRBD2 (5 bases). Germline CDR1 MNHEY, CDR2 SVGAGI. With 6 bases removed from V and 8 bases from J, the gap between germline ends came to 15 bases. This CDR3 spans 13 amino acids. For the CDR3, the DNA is TGTGCCAGCAGCCATCCCCCCAGCGGTACGCAGTATTTT. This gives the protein CASSHPPSGTQYF.

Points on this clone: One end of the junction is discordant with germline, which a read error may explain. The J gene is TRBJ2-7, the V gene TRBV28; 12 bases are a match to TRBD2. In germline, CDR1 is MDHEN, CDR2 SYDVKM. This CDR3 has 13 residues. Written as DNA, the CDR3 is TGTGCCGGCAGTTTAGGACTAGCGGGATTACAGTACTTC. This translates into CAGSLGLAGLQYF.

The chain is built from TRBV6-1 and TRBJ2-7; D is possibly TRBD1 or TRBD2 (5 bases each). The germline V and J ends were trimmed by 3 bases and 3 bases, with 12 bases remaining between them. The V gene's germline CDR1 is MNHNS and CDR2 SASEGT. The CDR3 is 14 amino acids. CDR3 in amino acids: CASSEGPLDYEQYF. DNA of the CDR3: TGTGCCAGCAGTGAGGGACCGTTAGACTACGAGCAGTACTTC.

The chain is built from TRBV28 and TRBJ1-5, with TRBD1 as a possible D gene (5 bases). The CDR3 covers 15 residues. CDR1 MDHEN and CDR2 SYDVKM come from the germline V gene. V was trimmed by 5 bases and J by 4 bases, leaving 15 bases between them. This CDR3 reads CASSAGKRGNQPQHF. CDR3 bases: TGTGCCAGCAGTGCAGGGAAACGGGGAAATCAGCCCCAGCATTTT.

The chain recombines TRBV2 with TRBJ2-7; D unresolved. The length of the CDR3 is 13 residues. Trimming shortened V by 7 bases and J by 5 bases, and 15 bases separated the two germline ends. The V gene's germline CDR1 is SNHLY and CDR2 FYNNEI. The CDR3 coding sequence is TGTGCCAGCAAACGTTCAGCCGCTAACGAGCAGTACTTC. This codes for CASKRSAANEQYF.

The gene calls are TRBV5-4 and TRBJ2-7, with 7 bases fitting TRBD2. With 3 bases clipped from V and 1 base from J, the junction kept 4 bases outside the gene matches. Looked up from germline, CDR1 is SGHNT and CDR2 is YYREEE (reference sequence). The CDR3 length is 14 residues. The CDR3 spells CASSSPSGSYEQYF. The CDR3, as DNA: TGTGCCAGCAGCTCTCCTAGCGGTTCCTACGAGCAGTACTTC.

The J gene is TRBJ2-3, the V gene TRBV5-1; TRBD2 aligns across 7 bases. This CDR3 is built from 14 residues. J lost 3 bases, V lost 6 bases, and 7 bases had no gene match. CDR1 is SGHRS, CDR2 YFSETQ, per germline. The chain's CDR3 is CASNRLASTDTQYF. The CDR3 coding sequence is TGCGCCAGCAATCGACTAGCCTCAACAGATACGCAGTATTTT.

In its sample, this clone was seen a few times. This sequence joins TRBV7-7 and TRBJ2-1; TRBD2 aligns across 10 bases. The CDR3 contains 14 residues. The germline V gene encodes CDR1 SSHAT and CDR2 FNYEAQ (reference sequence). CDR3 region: CASSPSGSRNEQFF. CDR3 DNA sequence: TGTGCTAGCTCCCCTAGCGGGAGTCGTAATGAGCAGTTCTTC.

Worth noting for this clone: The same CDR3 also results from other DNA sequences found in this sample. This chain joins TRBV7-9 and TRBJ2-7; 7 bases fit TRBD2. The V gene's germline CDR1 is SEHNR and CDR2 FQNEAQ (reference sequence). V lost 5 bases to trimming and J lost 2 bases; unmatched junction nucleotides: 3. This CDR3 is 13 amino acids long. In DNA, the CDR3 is TGTGCCAGCAGCCCTAGCGGACCCTACGAGCAGTACTTC. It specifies CASSPSGPYEQYF.

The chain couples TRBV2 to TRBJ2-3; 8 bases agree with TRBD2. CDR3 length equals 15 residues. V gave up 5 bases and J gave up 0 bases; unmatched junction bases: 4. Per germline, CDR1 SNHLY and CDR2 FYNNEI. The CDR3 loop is CASSSSGGSTDTQYF. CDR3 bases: TGTGCCAGCAGTTCGAGCGGGGGAAGCACAGATACGCAGTATTTT.

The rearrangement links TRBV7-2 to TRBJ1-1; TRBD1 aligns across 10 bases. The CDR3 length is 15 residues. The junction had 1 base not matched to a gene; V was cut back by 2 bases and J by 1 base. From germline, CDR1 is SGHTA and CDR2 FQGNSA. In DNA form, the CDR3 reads TGTGCCAGCAGCTTACGGACAGGGGGGAACACTGAAGCTTTCTTT. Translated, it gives CASSLRTGGNTEAFF.

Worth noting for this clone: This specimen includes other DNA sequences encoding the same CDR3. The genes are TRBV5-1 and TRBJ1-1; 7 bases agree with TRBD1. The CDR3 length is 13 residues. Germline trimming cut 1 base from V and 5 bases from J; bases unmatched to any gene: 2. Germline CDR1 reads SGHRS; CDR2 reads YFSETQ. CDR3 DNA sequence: TGCGCCAGCAGCTTGCAGGGGGGGACTGAAGCTTTCTTT. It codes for CASSLQGGTEAFF. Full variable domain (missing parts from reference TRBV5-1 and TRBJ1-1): KAGVTQTPRYLIKTRGQQVTLSCSPISGHRSVSWYQQTPGQGLQFLFEYFSETQRNKGNFPGRFSGRQFSNSRSEMNVSTLELGDSALYLCASSLQGGTEAFFGQGTRLTVV.

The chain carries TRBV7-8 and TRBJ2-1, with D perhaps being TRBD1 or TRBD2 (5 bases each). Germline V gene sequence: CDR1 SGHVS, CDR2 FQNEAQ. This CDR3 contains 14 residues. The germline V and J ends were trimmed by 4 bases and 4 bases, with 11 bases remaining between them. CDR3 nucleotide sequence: TGTGCCAGCAGCTACGGGGCAGGATACAATGAGCAGTTCTTC. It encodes CASSYGAGYNEQFF.

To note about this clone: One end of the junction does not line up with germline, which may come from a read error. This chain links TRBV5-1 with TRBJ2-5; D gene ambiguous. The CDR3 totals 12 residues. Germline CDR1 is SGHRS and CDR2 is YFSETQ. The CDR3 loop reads CVSSPSRETQYF. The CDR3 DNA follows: TGCGTCAGCAGCCCTAGTCGAGAGACCCAGTACTTC.

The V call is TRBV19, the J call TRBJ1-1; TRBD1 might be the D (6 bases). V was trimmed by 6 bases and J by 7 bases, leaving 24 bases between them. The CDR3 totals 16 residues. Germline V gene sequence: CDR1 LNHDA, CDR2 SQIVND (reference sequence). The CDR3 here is CASRGNRADTLHEAFF. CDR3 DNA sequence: TGTGCCAGTAGGGGAAACAGGGCCGATACCTTGCATGAAGCTTTCTTT.